These 9 T cell receptor beta chains share one sample of origin, sequenced in a study of blood T cell repertoires in COVID-19. Here immunoSEQ multiplex PCR was the method, and the copy in TCRdb shows in-frame clones only, minus some. The table has fewer than 250,000 clones, about 87% seen once. The sample taken for sequencing was peripheral blood. All receptors come from a man in his 70s with acute or convalescent COVID-19.

The chain recombines TRBV14 with TRBJ2-3, with D tentatively TRBD2 (5 bases). CDR1 and CDR2 from the germline V gene are SGHDN and FVKESK. This CDR3 has 15 amino acids. V was cut by 1 base and J by 2 bases, with 10 bases left in between. The CDR3 coding sequence is TGTGCCAGCAGCCAAGGGGGAGCACCCACAGATACGCAGTATTTT. Protein: CASSQGGAPTDTQYF.

The chain carries TRBV3-1 (or the pseudogene TRBV3-2) and TRBJ1-4; perhaps TRBD1 as D (6 bases). This CDR3 is 12 amino acids long. V was trimmed by 1 base and J by 13 bases, leaving 10 bases between them. CDR1 and CDR2 (germline): LGHDT, YNNKEL (reference sequence). Here the CDR3 reads CASSQGRGGLFF. The CDR3, as DNA: TGTGCCAGCAGCCAAGGGAGGGGGGGACTGTTTTTT.

The chain is built from TRBV5-1 and TRBJ1-2; TRBD1 might be the D (5 bases). CDR1 and CDR2 from the germline V gene are SGHRS and YFSETQ. This CDR3 region has 15 residues. Trimming took 0 bases from V and 4 from J, leaving 13 bases between them. Written as DNA, the CDR3 is TGCGCCAGCAGCTTGGGGGGCGCCGCAATCTATGGCTACACCTTC. Encoded protein: CASSLGGAAIYGYTF.

V is TRBV11-2 and J is TRBJ2-5; 7 nucleotides match TRBD2. Losses at the gene ends were 0 bases for V and 4 bases for J; bases not matched to a gene: 5. Germline CDR1 SGHAT, CDR2 FQNNGV. CDR3 length: 15 residues. The CDR3 sequence is CASSLELAIRETQYF. CDR3 bases: TGTGCCAGCAGCTTAGAACTAGCGATCAGAGAGACCCAGTACTTC.

The chain joins TRBV20-1 to TRBJ2-7, with D perhaps TRBD2 (5 bases). Germline assignment: CDR1 DFQATT and CDR2 SNEGSKA (reference sequence). This CDR3 region has 11 residues. Between the trimmed V and J ends, which lost 6 bases and 3 bases, there was a span of 9 bases. DNA for the CDR3: TGCAGTGCCAACGACTACTACGAGCAGTACTTC. Amino acid sequence: CSANDYYEQYF.

The gene calls are TRBV7-2 and TRBJ2-1, with TRBD2 matching over 8 bases. J lost 0 bases, V lost 5 bases, and 12 bases had no gene match. From germline, CDR1 is SGHTA and CDR2 FQGNSA. This CDR3 spans 18 amino acids. The DNA of the CDR3 is TGTGCCAGCAGCAAACCTCGGACCGGGACTAGCTCCTACAATGAGCAGTTCTTC. It yields the protein CASSKPRTGTSSYNEQFF.

This clone was recorded only once. This chain joins TRBV6-2 or TRBV6-3 and TRBJ2-3; tentative D call: TRBD2 (6 bases). Looked up from germline, CDR1 is MNHEY and CDR2 is SVGEGT. The ends were cut back, 2 bases at V and 7 bases at J, with 13 bases in the middle. This CDR3 region has 14 residues. The CDR3 DNA reads as TGTGCCAGCAGTTACGGTGAGGGGAGGTATACGCAGTATTTT. Its protein product is CASSYGEGRYTQYF.

This sequence joins TRBV30 and TRBJ2-3; a weak D match, TRBD1 (5 bases). With 0 bases removed from V and 5 bases from J, the gap between germline ends came to 18 bases. The germline V gene encodes CDR1 GTSNPN and CDR2 SVGIG (reference sequence). This CDR3 contains 16 residues. CDR3 region: CAWSVLLLHRLDTQYF. In DNA form, the CDR3 reads TGTGCCTGGAGTGTACTTCTACTTCACAGGTTAGATACGCAGTATTTT. The variable domain in full, completed from reference TRBV30 and TRBJ2-3, reads SQTIHQWPATLVQPVGSPLSLECTVEGTSNPNLYWYRQAAGRGLQLLFYSVGIGQISSEVPQNLSASRPQDRQFILSSKKLLLSDSGFYLCAWSVLLLHRLDTQYFGPGTRLTVL.

The rearrangement links TRBV5-6 to TRBJ1-6, with 9 bases fitting TRBD1. The CDR3 has 18 residues. Germline loops: CDR1 SGHDT, CDR2 YYEEEE. With V trimmed by 2 bases and J by 6 bases, 12 bases remained unmatched. CDR3 in amino acids: CASSFGVRRDRVNSPLHF. The DNA of the CDR3 is TGTGCCAGCAGCTTCGGTGTACGGAGGGACAGGGTTAATTCACCCCTCCACTTT. Supplemented by reference TRBV5-6 and TRBJ1-6, the full variable domain reads DAGVTQSPTHLIKTRGQQVTLRCSPKSGHDTVSWYQQALGQGPQFIFQYYEEEERQRGNFPDRFSGHQFPNYSSELNVNALLLGDSALYLCASSFGVRRDRVNSPLHFGNGTRLTVT.